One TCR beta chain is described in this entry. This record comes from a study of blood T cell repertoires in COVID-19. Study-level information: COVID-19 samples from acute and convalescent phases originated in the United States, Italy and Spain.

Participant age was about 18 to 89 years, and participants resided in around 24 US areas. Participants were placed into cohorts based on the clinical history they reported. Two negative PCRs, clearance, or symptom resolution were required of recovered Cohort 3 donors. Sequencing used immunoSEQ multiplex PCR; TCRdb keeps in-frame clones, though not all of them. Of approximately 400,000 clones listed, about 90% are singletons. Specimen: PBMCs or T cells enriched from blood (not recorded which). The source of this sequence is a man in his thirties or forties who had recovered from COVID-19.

CDR3 protein: CASSLGTGGTEAFF. CDR3 DNA sequence: TGTGCCAGCAGCCTTGGAACAGGGGGCACTGAAGCTTTCTTT. The chain combines TRBV3-1 (or the pseudogene TRBV3-2) with TRBJ1-1; 8 nucleotides line up with TRBD1. The CDR3 runs 14 residues. The ends lost 4 bases at V and 4 bases at J; junction bases unmatched: 5. CDR1 and CDR2 from the germline V gene are LGHDT and YNNKEL (reference sequence).